This T cell receptor (beta chain) appears in the sequencing data of a study of cytomegalovirus exposure and HLA in healthy donors. Study-level background: The 90 to 150 validation repertoires used the same platform as the roughly 620 first-cohort repertoires, a later analysis reported.

Study-wide results and limits: For most TCR sequences rarity was the rule, although some public TCRs occurred in many donors. The TCR clusters that emerged in the first cohort tended, a later analysis found, to co-occur in the 120 or so validation repertoires.

After removal of 4 bases from V and 2 bases from J, the junction contained 4 bases not matched to a gene. Germline CDR1 SGHRS, CDR2 YFSETQ. The length of the CDR3 is 14 residues. On this clone itself: Antigen unknown.

Clones were sequenced by immunoSEQ multiplex PCR, and TCRdb holds only the in-frame ones, with some missing. This sample has some 170,000 clones, with 96% found just once. The J gene is TRBJ1-1, the V gene TRBV5-1; 8 nucleotides line up with TRBD1. This clonotype originated in a woman under 30 in good health and CMV-seronegative. The sample consisted of PBMCs. The CDR3 sequence: CASSAGTGNTEAFF. CDR3 nucleotides: TGCGCCAGCAGCGCCGGGACAGGCAACACTGAAGCTTTCTTT.